This T cell receptor (beta chain) comes out of a study of beta chain features in type 1 diabetes. Study-level findings and limits: Patients and controls would share equally any PCR tilt toward shorter templates. When Type 1 diabetes patients were examined, their TCRB CDR3s proved moderately but significantly shorter in all four CD4+ subsets. Lower insertion and higher deletion counts appeared at VDJ junctions in type 1 diabetes patients.

Isolated RNA was reverse transcribed in full, so expressed TCRB transcripts were sequenced. TCRdb keeps only in-frame clones here, not all; method: immunoSEQ multiplex PCR. The repertoire holds under 200,000 clones, with less than 9.5% as singletons. Of note for this clone: Its antigen is undetermined. At the DNA level, this CDR3 is encoded by other sequences in the same sample as well.

The CDR3 sequence is 15 residues long. The V gene end was trimmed by 0 bases and the J gene end by 5 bases; junction bases not matched to a gene: 5. Germline CDR1 SGHRS, CDR2 YFSETQ. A sort by CD45RO/CCR7/CD25/CD127/CD95/CD27 yielded CD4+ naive, central memory, regulatory and stem cell-like memory cells. The chain recombines TRBV5-1 with TRBJ2-1, with 7 bases identical to TRBD2. The source of this sequence is a man aged 18 to 29 in good health. The sequencing input was central memory CD4+ T cells from blood. In DNA, the CDR3 is TGCGCCAGCAGCTTGGTGTCGGGAGGAAACAATGAGCAGTTCTTC. Translated, it gives CASSLVSGGNNEQFF.